The 9 T cell receptor beta chains below were found in one sample sequenced in a study of blood T cell repertoires in COVID-19. Libraries were prepared by immunoSEQ multiplex PCR; TCRdb keeps only in-frame clonotypes and omits some of them. The sample shows about 430,000 clones, roughly 89% of them seen only once. The sequenced sample was peripheral blood. The receptor source for this set is a man younger than 35 with COVID-19, enrolled during active disease.

J is TRBJ1-1 and V is TRBV24-1; TRBD1 aligns across 7 bases. CDR3 size: 16 residues. The trim removed 4 bases at V and 1 base at J, leaving 8 bases unmatched. Germline values: CDR1 KGHDR, CDR2 SFDVKD. The DNA of the CDR3 is TGTGCCACCAGTGACCTCCAGACAGGGAGGAACACTGAAGCTTTCTTT. Its protein is CATSDLQTGRNTEAFF.

V gene TRBV5-1 combines with J gene TRBJ2-3; 9 bases line up with TRBD1. This CDR3 comprises 15 residues. V shed 3 bases and J 5 bases; nucleotides not matched to a gene: 7. The V gene's germline CDR1 is SGHRS and CDR2 YFSETQ. In DNA, the CDR3 is TGCGCCAGCAGCTCGCAGACAGGGGGGATAGATACGCAGTATTTT. As protein: CASSSQTGGIDTQYF.

The chain uses TRBV3-1 (or the pseudogene TRBV3-2) and TRBJ1-4; the D gene is possibly TRBD1 (5 bases). The V and J ends lost 3 bases and 6 bases respectively, with 11 bases between them. This CDR3 has 14 amino acids. CDR1 and CDR2 from the germline V gene are LGHDT and YNNKEL (reference sequence). CDR3 region: CASSQSGGDEKLFF. CDR3 nucleotides: TGTGCCAGCAGCCAGTCCGGAGGGGATGAAAAACTGTTTTTT.

V gene TRBV30 combines with J gene TRBJ1-1; tentative D call: TRBD1 (5 bases). This CDR3 spans 13 amino acids. The V and J ends lost 4 bases and 5 bases respectively, with 14 bases between them. Germline V gene sequence: CDR1 GTSNPN, CDR2 SVGIG (reference sequence). The CDR3 loop is CAWNVGGTTEAFF. The CDR3 coding sequence is TGTGCCTGGAACGTCGGGGGGACTACTGAAGCTTTCTTT.

The rearrangement links TRBV7-9 to TRBJ2-1; the match to TRBD2 covers 15 bases. V lost 6 bases and J lost 0; bases outside the gene matches: 6. The CDR3 loop spans 18 amino acids. The germline V gene encodes CDR1 SEHNR and CDR2 FQNEAQ (reference sequence). The CDR3, as DNA: TGTGCCAGCAGGCCGGGACTAGCGGGAGGAAACTCCTACAATGAGCAGTTCTTC. Translating gives CASRPGLAGGNSYNEQFF.

The chain links TRBV11-3 to TRBJ2-5, with 9 nucleotides matching TRBD2. V shed 1 base and J 5 bases; nucleotides not matched to a gene: 8. In germline, CDR1 is SGHNT, CDR2 YENEEA. This CDR3 has 16 amino acids. This CDR3 is CASSLVASGIAETQYF. CDR3 coding DNA: TGTGCCAGCAGCTTAGTAGCTAGCGGGATCGCGGAGACCCAGTACTTC.

The chain uses TRBV27 and TRBJ1-5, with unresolved D. Trimming took off 9 bases at V and 3 bases at J, with 12 bases between the two ends. This CDR3 is built from 13 residues. Germline CDR1 is MNHEY and CDR2 is SMNVEV (reference sequence). In DNA form, the CDR3 reads TGTGCCAGAGGTTGGGCGATCAATCAGCCCCAGCATTTT. Its translation: CARGWAINQPQHF.

This sequence joins TRBV10-2 and TRBJ2-1; the D gene is possibly TRBD2 (5 bases). The CDR3 covers 13 residues. From germline, CDR1 is WSHSY and CDR2 SAAADI. The V and J ends lost 6 bases and 3 bases respectively, with 9 bases between them. The CDR3 sequence is CASSGMSYNEQFF. In DNA form, the CDR3 reads TGCGCCAGCAGCGGGATGAGCTACAATGAGCAGTTCTTC.

The chain is built from TRBV2 and TRBJ2-5, with a possible D match to TRBD2 (6 bases). CDR1 is SNHLY, CDR2 FYNNEI, per germline. V was cut by 2 bases and J by 5 bases, with 18 bases left in between. This CDR3 has 16 residues. The CDR3 region is CASSEYGGGRRETQYF. In DNA, the CDR3 is TGTGCCAGCAGTGAATACGGGGGAGGAAGGAGGGAGACCCAGTACTTC.